This is a list of T cell receptor beta chains from one sample in a study of T cells in Graves' hyperthyroidism and ophthalmopathy. MiXCR was run by TCRdb on the multiplex PCR reads, yielding one entry per CDR3 protein. The top ten hold 60% to 80% of the sample, which has 150,000 or so distinct CDR3 sequences, around 20% seen once. Sample: blood. These receptors all come from a woman aged 50 to 60 with Graves' hyperthyroidism that later progressed to Graves' ophthalmopathy. Both conserved end residues are part of each CDR3. A D gene is named only where the DNA matches it firmly. Only part of the rows carry a size: once, few, many, or a class if the clone is expanded.

clone size: many; V gene: TRBV7-8; J gene: TRBJ1-1; D gene: -; CDR3 protein: CASSLDPGRHTEAFF; CDR3 DNA: TGTGCCAGCAGCTTAGACCCGGGACGGCACACTGAAGCTTTCTTT
clone size: -; V gene: TRBV28; J gene: TRBJ1-3; D gene: -; CDR3 protein: CASTSHRGRGNTIYF; CDR3 DNA: TGTGCCAGCACTTCCCACCGGGGACGAGGAAACACCATATATTTT
clone size: many; V gene: TRBV27; J gene: TRBJ2-2; D gene: TRBD1; CDR3 protein: CASTTYRGTGELFF; CDR3 DNA: TGTGCCAGCACCACTTACAGGGGCACCGGGGAGCTGTTTTTT
clone size: -; V gene: TRBV20-1; J gene: TRBJ1-6; D gene: -; CDR3 protein: CSARGEGSYNSPLHF; CDR3 DNA: TGCAGTGCTAGGGGGGAGGGCTCCTATAATTCACCCCTCCACTTT
clone size: -; V gene: TRBV28; J gene: TRBJ1-2; D gene: -; CDR3 protein: CASSGTPTNYGYTF; CDR3 DNA: TGTGCCAGCAGTGGGACACCCACTAACTATGGCTACACCTTC
clone size: -; V gene: TRBV3-1; J gene: TRBJ2-1; D gene: TRBD2; CDR3 protein: CASSLSGSTGNEQFF; CDR3 DNA: TGTGCCAGCAGTTTAAGCGGGAGTACGGGCAATGAGCAGTTCTTC
clone size: many; V gene: TRBV6-1; J gene: TRBJ1-1; D gene: -; CDR3 protein: CASRIRGRATEAFF; CDR3 DNA: TGTGCCAGCAGAATAAGAGGGAGGGCCACTGAAGCTTTCTTT
clone size: few; V gene: TRBV2; J gene: TRBJ1-4; D gene: -; CDR3 protein: CASSDSYNEKLFF; CDR3 DNA: TGTGCCAGCAGTGACAGTTATAATGAAAAACTGTTTTTT
clone size: -; V gene: TRBV20-1; J gene: TRBJ2-5; D gene: -; CDR3 protein: CSATGGGGTETQYF; CDR3 DNA: TGCAGTGCCACTGGGGGCGGGGGAACGGAGACCCAGTACTTC
clone size: -; V gene: TRBV11-2; J gene: TRBJ2-3; D gene: TRBD2; CDR3 protein: CASSFSGSNPDTQYF; CDR3 DNA: TGTGCCAGCAGCTTTAGCGGGAGTAACCCAGATACGCAGTATTTT
clone size: many; V gene: TRBV27; J gene: TRBJ2-7; D gene: -; CDR3 protein: CASRKRGSYEQYF; CDR3 DNA: TGTGCCAGCAGAAAGAGGGGCTCCTACGAGCAGTACTTC
clone size: many; V gene: TRBV19; J gene: TRBJ2-7; D gene: TRBD1; CDR3 protein: CAWTGGEQYF; CDR3 DNA: TGTGCCTGGACAGGGGGCGAGCAGTACTTC
clone size: many; V gene: TRBV6-1; J gene: TRBJ1-2; D gene: TRBD1; CDR3 protein: CASRPGQAISNYGYTF; CDR3 DNA: TGTGCCAGCCGGCCCGGACAGGCAATCTCCAACTATGGCTACACCTTC
clone size: -; V gene: TRBV6-5; J gene: TRBJ2-2; D gene: -; CDR3 protein: CASSYAAGVTGELFF; CDR3 DNA: TGTGCCAGCAGTTACGCAGCGGGCGTCACCGGGGAGCTGTTTTTT
clone size: -; V gene: TRBV20-1; J gene: TRBJ2-1; D gene: TRBD1; CDR3 protein: CSASKLGQGAYNEQFF; CDR3 DNA: TGCAGTGCTAGCAAATTGGGACAGGGGGCGTACAATGAGCAGTTCTTC
clone size: -; V gene: TRBV15; J gene: TRBJ2-2; D gene: TRBD1; CDR3 protein: CATSRETGAGELFF; CDR3 DNA: TGTGCCACCAGCAGGGAGACAGGGGCAGGGGAGCTGTTTTTT
clone size: many; V gene: TRBV12-3/TRBV12-4; J gene: TRBJ1-1; D gene: -; CDR3 protein: CASSPRGGGEAFF; CDR3 DNA: TGTGCCAGCAGTCCAAGGGGTGGGGGTGAAGCTTTCTTT
clone size: many; V gene: TRBV15; J gene: TRBJ2-3; D gene: TRBD2; CDR3 protein: CATSRDRETSGRADTQYF; CDR3 DNA: TGTGCCACCAGCAGAGATCGGGAGACTAGCGGGAGGGCAGATACGCAGTATTTT
clone size: many; V gene: TRBV28; J gene: TRBJ2-3; D gene: TRBD2; CDR3 protein: CASRVHLGAGATDTQYF; CDR3 DNA: TGTGCCAGCAGGGTCCACCTGGGAGCGGGAGCCACAGATACGCAGTATTTT
clone size: many; V gene: TRBV6-1; J gene: TRBJ1-1; D gene: TRBD1; CDR3 protein: CASRIPGVGQGDTEAFF; CDR3 DNA: TGTGCCAGCAGAATTCCGGGCGTGGGACAGGGAGACACTGAAGCTTTCTTT
clone size: many; V gene: TRBV27; J gene: TRBJ2-5; D gene: -; CDR3 protein: CASSPGQTQETQYF; CDR3 DNA: TGTGCCAGCAGTCCAGGACAGACTCAAGAGACCCAGTACTTC
clone size: -; V gene: TRBV18; J gene: TRBJ2-5; D gene: TRBD2; CDR3 protein: CASSLSGVQETQYF; CDR3 DNA: TGTGCCAGCTCACTCAGCGGGGTCCAAGAGACCCAGTACTTC
clone size: many; V gene: TRBV29-1; J gene: TRBJ2-1; D gene: -; CDR3 protein: CSVVRSNNEQFF; CDR3 DNA: TGCAGCGTTGTGAGGAGCAACAATGAGCAGTTCTTC
clone size: many; V gene: TRBV6-1; J gene: TRBJ1-5; D gene: -; CDR3 protein: CASSESGPADQPQHF; CDR3 DNA: TGTGCCAGCAGTGAATCCGGACCGGCGGATCAGCCCCAGCATTTT
clone size: -; V gene: TRBV27; J gene: TRBJ1-6; D gene: TRBD1; CDR3 protein: CASSGTVYSPLHF; CDR3 DNA: TGTGCCAGCAGTGGGACAGTATATTCACCCCTCCACTTT
clone size: many; V gene: TRBV3-1; J gene: TRBJ2-7; D gene: TRBD1; CDR3 protein: CASSLQGQGSGEQYF; CDR3 DNA: TGTGCCAGCAGCTTACAAGGACAGGGCTCGGGTGAGCAGTACTTC
clone size: many; V gene: TRBV30; J gene: TRBJ2-7; D gene: TRBD1; CDR3 protein: CAWIPGGGSYEQYF; CDR3 DNA: TGTGCCTGGATCCCAGGGGGCGGCTCCTACGAGCAGTACTTC
clone size: many; V gene: TRBV27; J gene: TRBJ1-2; D gene: TRBD1; CDR3 protein: CASSRTGFGYGYTF; CDR3 DNA: TGTGCCAGCAGTCGGACAGGGTTCGGCTATGGCTACACCTTC
clone size: few; V gene: TRBV9; J gene: TRBJ1-6; D gene: TRBD1; CDR3 protein: CASQDRANSPLHF; CDR3 DNA: TGTGCCAGCCAAGACAGGGCCAATTCACCCCTCCACTTT
clone size: -; V gene: TRBV5-5; J gene: TRBJ2-7; D gene: TRBD2; CDR3 protein: CASNSGGAYEQYF; CDR3 DNA: TGTGCCAGCAACTCTGGGGGGGCCTACGAGCAGTACTTC
clone size: many; V gene: TRBV6-1; J gene: TRBJ2-2; D gene: TRBD1; CDR3 protein: CASGAGGIGELFF; CDR3 DNA: TGTGCCAGCGGTGCAGGGGGCATCGGGGAGCTGTTTTTT
clone size: many; V gene: TRBV7-8; J gene: TRBJ2-5; D gene: -; CDR3 protein: CASSPREAEETQYF; CDR3 DNA: TGTGCCAGCAGCCCGCGGGAAGCCGAAGAGACCCAGTACTTC
clone size: many; V gene: TRBV2; J gene: TRBJ1-2; D gene: -; CDR3 protein: CASRATGESAGYTF; CDR3 DNA: TGTGCCAGCAGAGCGACAGGCGAATCCGCTGGCTACACCTTC
clone size: many; V gene: TRBV12-3/TRBV12-4; J gene: TRBJ1-5; D gene: TRBD1; CDR3 protein: CASSERTGGVNQPQHF; CDR3 DNA: TGTGCCAGCAGCGAAAGAACAGGGGGCGTTAATCAGCCCCAGCATTTT
clone size: many; V gene: TRBV9; J gene: TRBJ1-1; D gene: -; CDR3 protein: CASSARGDNPTEAFF; CDR3 DNA: TGTGCCAGCAGCGCCCGCGGGGACAATCCCACTGAAGCTTTCTTT
clone size: -; V gene: TRBV27; J gene: TRBJ2-5; D gene: -; CDR3 protein: CASSFAEMETQYF; CDR3 DNA: TGTGCCAGCAGTTTTGCGGAGATGGAGACCCAGTACTTC
clone size: many; V gene: TRBV6-1; J gene: TRBJ2-7; D gene: -; CDR3 protein: CASSGPYEQYF; CDR3 DNA: TGTGCCAGCAGCGGTCCTTACGAGCAGTACTTC
clone size: many; V gene: TRBV30; J gene: TRBJ1-5; D gene: -; CDR3 protein: CAWNHRGLNQPQHF; CDR3 DNA: TGTGCCTGGAACCACCGGGGGCTCAATCAGCCCCAGCATTTT
clone size: many; V gene: TRBV7-9; J gene: TRBJ2-7; D gene: -; CDR3 protein: CASSVEGGPYEQYF; CDR3 DNA: TGTGCCAGCAGCGTGGAAGGGGGGCCCTACGAGCAGTACTTC
clone size: -; V gene: TRBV7-9; J gene: TRBJ2-1; D gene: TRBD2; CDR3 protein: CASSKSGNNEQFF; CDR3 DNA: TGTGCCAGCAGCAAAAGCGGGAACAATGAGCAGTTCTTC
clone size: many; V gene: TRBV20-1; J gene: TRBJ2-3; D gene: -; CDR3 protein: CSARVLSGLSTDTQYF; CDR3 DNA: TGCAGTGCTAGAGTCCTGAGCGGGTTAAGCACAGATACGCAGTATTTT
clone size: many; V gene: TRBV5-1; J gene: TRBJ1-5; D gene: -; CDR3 protein: CASSLDGNQPQHF; CDR3 DNA: TGCGCCAGCAGCTTGGACGGCAATCAGCCCCAGCATTTT
clone size: -; V gene: TRBV25-1; J gene: TRBJ1-2; D gene: TRBD1; CDR3 protein: CANSAPTSGGVRGYTF; CDR3 DNA: TGTGCCAACAGCGCCCCTACCTCAGGGGGTGTTCGTGGCTACACCTTC
clone size: many; V gene: TRBV15; J gene: TRBJ1-4; D gene: -; CDR3 protein: CATSREAGRVGEKLFF; CDR3 DNA: TGTGCCACCAGCAGAGAAGCCGGCAGGGTGGGTGAAAAACTGTTTTTT
clone size: -; V gene: TRBV19; J gene: TRBJ1-1; D gene: TRBD1; CDR3 protein: CASPQGSSFRDRELNTEAFF; CDR3 DNA: TGTGCCAGTCCACAAGGATCGTCGTTCCGGGACAGGGAGCTGAACACTGAAGCTTTCTTT
clone size: many; V gene: TRBV20-1; J gene: TRBJ2-1; D gene: TRBD1; CDR3 protein: CSARDRKGGGYNEQFF; CDR3 DNA: TGCAGTGCTAGAGATCGCAAAGGGGGCGGGTACAATGAGCAGTTCTTC
clone size: -; V gene: TRBV6-2/TRBV6-3; J gene: TRBJ1-1; D gene: -; CDR3 protein: CASSDLTASTEAFF; CDR3 DNA: TGTGCCAGCAGCGACCTGACCGCAAGCACTGAAGCTTTCTTT
clone size: few; V gene: TRBV12-3/TRBV12-4; J gene: TRBJ1-5; D gene: -; CDR3 protein: CASSLSGEGQPQHF; CDR3 DNA: TGTGCCAGCAGTTTATCGGGGGAGGGTCAGCCCCAGCATTTT
clone size: many; V gene: TRBV6-6; J gene: TRBJ2-5; D gene: TRBD2; CDR3 protein: CASSYTGLAGGETQYF; CDR3 DNA: TGTGCCAGCAGTTACACCGGACTAGCGGGTGGAGAGACCCAGTACTTC
clone size: many; V gene: TRBV24-1; J gene: TRBJ1-1; D gene: TRBD1; CDR3 protein: CATRGTGDGTEAFF; CDR3 DNA: TGTGCCACCAGAGGGACAGGGGACGGCACTGAAGCTTTCTTT
clone size: few; V gene: TRBV12-3/TRBV12-4; J gene: TRBJ2-1; D gene: TRBD1; CDR3 protein: CASSSTGTVNNEQFF; CDR3 DNA: TGTGCCAGCAGTTCCACCGGGACAGTAAACAATGAGCAGTTCTTC
clone size: many; V gene: TRBV28; J gene: TRBJ2-1; D gene: -; CDR3 protein: CASSIRGRYNEQFF; CDR3 DNA: TGTGCCAGCAGTATCAGGGGACGTTACAATGAGCAGTTCTTC
clone size: -; V gene: TRBV3-1; J gene: TRBJ2-1; D gene: -; CDR3 protein: CASTAGDTYNEQFF; CDR3 DNA: TGTGCCAGCACCGCCGGGGACACCTACAATGAGCAGTTCTTC
clone size: -; V gene: TRBV2; J gene: TRBJ1-2; D gene: -; CDR3 protein: CASTPEGLGGYTF; CDR3 DNA: TGTGCCAGCACACCGGAGGGTCTTGGTGGCTACACCTTC
clone size: many; V gene: TRBV7-8; J gene: TRBJ2-3; D gene: TRBD2; CDR3 protein: CASSLLTSGSTDTQYF; CDR3 DNA: TGTGCCAGCAGCTTATTGACTAGCGGAAGCACAGATACGCAGTATTTT
clone size: many; V gene: TRBV6-2/TRBV6-3; J gene: TRBJ2-1; D gene: -; CDR3 protein: CASSLGYNEQFF; CDR3 DNA: TGTGCCAGCAGTCTAGGGTACAATGAGCAGTTCTTC
clone size: many; V gene: TRBV6-2/TRBV6-3; J gene: TRBJ2-7; D gene: -; CDR3 protein: CASRDWSYEQYF; CDR3 DNA: TGTGCCAGCCGGGACTGGAGCTACGAGCAGTACTTC
clone size: -; V gene: TRBV18; J gene: TRBJ2-7; D gene: -; CDR3 protein: CASSPYLRMDEQYF; CDR3 DNA: TGTGCCAGCTCACCATATCTTCGAATGGACGAGCAGTACTTC
clone size: many; V gene: TRBV6-2/TRBV6-3; J gene: TRBJ2-3; D gene: TRBD1; CDR3 protein: CASNVRTGRTSTDTQYF; CDR3 DNA: TGTGCCAGCAACGTGAGGACAGGACGAACTAGCACAGATACGCAGTATTTT